The TCR beta chain under discussion was sequenced for a study of T cell responses to AZD1222 COVID-19 vaccine. Study-wide results and limits: Spike-specific TCR breadth and depth were elevated following two AZD1222 doses. As reported, nearly half of all spike-specific TCRs target variant regions that are unmutated.

Measured with immunoSEQ multiplex PCR; TCRdb has only the in-frame clones, and not every one. Here the sample spans around 190,000 clones, 92% being singletons. To note about this clone: Its matching antigen is unknown.

Germline V CDR1 and CDR2: SQVTM, ANQGSEA. There are 15 residues in the CDR3. Deletions cut 7 bases from V and 7 bases from J, with 26 bases between. The sequence was collected from an adult in good health. The V call is TRBV29-1, the J call TRBJ2-7; D not certain. Source: peripheral blood, taken on day 0 of AZD1222 vaccination. The CDR3 sequence is CSAAPAASNLGEQYF. The CDR3, as DNA: TGCAGCGCCGCTCCGGCAGCGTCAAACCTGGGTGAGCAGTACTTC.